This T cell receptor beta chain is from a study of shared clonotypes between healthy human individuals. Genomic DNA of each subset was evenly split across several immunoSEQ plates. Replicate sorted-subset PCRs were loaded with around 0.2 ug DNA, 29,000 or so T cell genomes. Method: immunoSEQ multiplex PCR; TCRdb's copy keeps in-frame clones and lacks some. The data contain 600,000 or so clones, 85% to 95% of them singletons. V shed 10 bases and J shed 8 bases, with 14 bases lying between them. Germline CDR1 MDHEN, CDR2 SYDVKM. CDR3 size: 11 residues. This clone was counted once. Naive CD8 cells, CD45RO-negative and positively selected for CCR7, excluded terminally differentiated effector memory CD45RA+ cells.

The sequence came from a woman in her thirties in good health. Sequenced: naive CD8+ T cells sorted from blood. The chain uses TRBV28 and TRBJ1-2, with unresolved D. In DNA form, the CDR3 reads TGTGCCACCCAAAGTAACGGCGGCTACACCTTC. It is translated as CATQSNGGYTF.